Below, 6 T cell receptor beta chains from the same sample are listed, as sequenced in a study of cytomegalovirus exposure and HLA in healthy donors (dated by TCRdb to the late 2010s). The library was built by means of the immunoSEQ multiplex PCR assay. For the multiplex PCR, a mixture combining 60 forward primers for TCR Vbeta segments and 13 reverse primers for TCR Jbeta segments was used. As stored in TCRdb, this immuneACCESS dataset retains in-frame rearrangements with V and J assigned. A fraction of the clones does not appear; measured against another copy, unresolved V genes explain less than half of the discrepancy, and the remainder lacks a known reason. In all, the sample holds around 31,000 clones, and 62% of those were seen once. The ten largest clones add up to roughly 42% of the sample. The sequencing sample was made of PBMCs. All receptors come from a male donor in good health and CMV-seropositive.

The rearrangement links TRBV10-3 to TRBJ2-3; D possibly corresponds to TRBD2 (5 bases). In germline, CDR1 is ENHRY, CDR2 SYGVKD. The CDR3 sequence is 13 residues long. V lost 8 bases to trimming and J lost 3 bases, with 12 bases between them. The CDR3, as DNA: TGTGCCATCTCCCGGGGATGGACAGATACGCAGTATTTT. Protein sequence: CAISRGWTDTQYF.

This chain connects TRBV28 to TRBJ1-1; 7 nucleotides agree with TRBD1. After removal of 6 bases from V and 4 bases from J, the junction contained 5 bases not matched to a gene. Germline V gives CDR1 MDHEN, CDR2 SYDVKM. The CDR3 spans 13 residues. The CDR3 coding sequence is TGTGCCAGCAGAACAGGGGCGGGCACTGAAGCTTTCTTT. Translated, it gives CASRTGAGTEAFF.

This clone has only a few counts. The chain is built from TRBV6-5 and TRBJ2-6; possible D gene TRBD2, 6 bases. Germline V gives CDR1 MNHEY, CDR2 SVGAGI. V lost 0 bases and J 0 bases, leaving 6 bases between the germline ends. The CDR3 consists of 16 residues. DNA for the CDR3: TGTGCCAGCAGTTACTCGGGGGGCTCTGGGGCCAACGTCCTGACTTTC. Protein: CASSYSGGSGANVLTF.

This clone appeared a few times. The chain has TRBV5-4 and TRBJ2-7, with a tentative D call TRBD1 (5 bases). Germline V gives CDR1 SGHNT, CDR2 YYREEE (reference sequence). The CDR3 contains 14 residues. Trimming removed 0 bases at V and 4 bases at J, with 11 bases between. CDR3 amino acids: CASSLAGQGYEQYF. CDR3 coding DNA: TGTGCCAGCAGCTTGGCCGGTCAGGGTTACGAGCAGTACTTC.

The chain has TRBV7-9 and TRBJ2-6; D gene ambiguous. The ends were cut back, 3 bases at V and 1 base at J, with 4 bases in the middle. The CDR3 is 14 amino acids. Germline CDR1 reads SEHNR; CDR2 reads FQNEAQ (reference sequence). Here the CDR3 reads CASSFESGANVLTF. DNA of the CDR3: TGTGCCAGCAGCTTTGAGTCTGGGGCCAACGTCCTGACTTTC.

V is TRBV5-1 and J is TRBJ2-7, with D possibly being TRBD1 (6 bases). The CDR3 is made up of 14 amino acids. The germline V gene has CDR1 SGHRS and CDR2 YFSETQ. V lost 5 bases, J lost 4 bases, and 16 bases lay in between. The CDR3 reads CASRLPDSSYEQYF. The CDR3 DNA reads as TGCGCCAGCAGACTCCCGGACAGTTCTTACGAGCAGTACTTC.